These 8 T cell receptor beta chains came from one sample sequenced in a study of T-cell memory formation after mild COVID-19. Each CDR3 protein gets one entry after TCRdb re-called the 5' RACE reads with MiXCR. The repertoire holds 350,000 to 450,000 distinct CDR3 sequences, 20% to 30% seen once, with roughly 8.7% in the top ten. Material: PBMCs or a T cell subset sorted from them (not recorded which). These receptors originate from an adult woman who had mild COVID-19 (a few samples of this study predate the infection). Cell type and time point are not known.

J is TRBJ2-1 and V is TRBV15; the match to TRBD2 covers 7 bases. V shed 6 bases, J shed 8 bases, and the junction held 7 bases outside the gene matches. The CDR3 consists of 13 residues. Looked up from germline, CDR1 is LNHNV and CDR2 is YYDKDF (reference sequence). The DNA for the CDR3 is TGTGCCACCAGTCGTCCTAGCGGAGATGAGCAGTTCTTC. This translates into CATSRPSGDEQFF.

The CDR3 sequence: CASSSGPSPSPLHF. CDR3 sequence (DNA): TGTGCCAGCAGCTCCGGGCCGTCCCCTTCACCCCTCCACTTT. J is TRBJ1-6 and V is TRBV7-3; D gene uncertain. The CDR3 extends over 14 amino acids. CDR1 is SGHTA and CDR2 is FQGTGA in the germline V gene. Trimming cost V 4 bases and J 9 bases, with 13 bases left between them.

The chain couples TRBV13 to TRBJ2-3; 11 bases agree with TRBD1. Unmatched junction bases numbered 5, after V lost 4 bases and J lost 5 bases. The CDR3 is 15 residues long. Germline CDR1 reads PRHDT; CDR2 reads FYEKMQ (reference sequence). The CDR3 sequence: CASSSSGTGGDTQYF. The CDR3 DNA follows: TGTGCCAGCAGCTCATCCGGGACAGGGGGAGATACGCAGTATTTT.

In this sample, this clonotype turned up a few times. The chain joins TRBV20-1 to TRBJ2-5; 8 nucleotides align to TRBD1. The CDR3 contains 14 residues. Germline V gene data show CDR1 as DFQATT and CDR2 as SNEGSKA (reference sequence). V trimming: 2 bases; J trimming: 5 bases; junction bases outside the gene matches: 7. The DNA of the CDR3 is TGCAGTGCTAGACAGTTCAGGGGGCACGAGACCCAGTACTTC. It is translated as CSARQFRGHETQYF.

There are many counts of this clonotype. The chain uses TRBV7-3 and TRBJ1-6; 7 bases agree with TRBD1. CDR3 length equals 14 residues. V was clipped by 5 bases and J by 4 bases; unmatched bases: 2. CDR1 and CDR2 from the germline V gene are SGHTA and FQGTGA. The CDR3 protein is CASSLTGYNSPLHF. The CDR3 DNA reads as TGTGCCAGCAGCCTGACAGGGTATAATTCACCCCTCCACTTT.

Many counts were recorded for this clonotype. This chain links TRBV2 with TRBJ2-7, with 7 bases identical to TRBD2. The junction had 6 bases not matched to a gene; V was cut back by 1 base and J by 0 bases. The germline V gene has CDR1 SNHLY and CDR2 FYNNEI. The CDR3 covers 16 residues. This CDR3 reads CASSEGIREGSYEQYF. The CDR3 bases are TGTGCCAGCAGTGAAGGGATTAGGGAGGGCTCCTACGAGCAGTACTTC.

The chain uses TRBV19 and TRBJ2-5, with a tentative D call TRBD1 (7 bases). The V gene's germline CDR1 is LNHDA and CDR2 SQIVND (reference sequence). With 1 base removed from V and 1 base from J, the gap between germline ends came to 13 bases. The CDR3 extends over 16 amino acids. Here the CDR3 DNA reads TGTGCCAGTAGTATAGCAGGGGGAGGAACCCAAGAGACCCAGTACTTC. It is translated as CASSIAGGGTQETQYF.

The rearrangement joins TRBV4-1 to TRBJ2-1; D might be TRBD2 (6 bases). Germline-derived CDR1 and CDR2 are MGHRA and YSYEKL. The length of the CDR3 is 13 residues. Trimming left V 3 bases short and J 10 bases short, with 13 bases between. CDR3 sequence reads: CASSQEGRGEQFF. The CDR3 nucleotides read TGCGCCAGCAGCCAGGAGGGGCGGGGAGAGCAGTTCTTC.